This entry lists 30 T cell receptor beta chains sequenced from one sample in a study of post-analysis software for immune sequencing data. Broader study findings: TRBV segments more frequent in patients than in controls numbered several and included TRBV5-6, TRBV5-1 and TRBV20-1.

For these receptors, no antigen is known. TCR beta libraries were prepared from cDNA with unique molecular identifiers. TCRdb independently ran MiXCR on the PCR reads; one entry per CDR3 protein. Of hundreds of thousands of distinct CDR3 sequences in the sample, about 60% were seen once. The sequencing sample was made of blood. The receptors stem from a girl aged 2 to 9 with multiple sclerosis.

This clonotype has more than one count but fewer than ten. The chain's CDR3 is CASSPRDRVYEQYF. CDR3 nucleotide sequence: TGTGCCAGCAGCCCTCGGGACAGAGTCTACGAGCAGTACTTC. The chain couples TRBV7-8 to TRBJ2-7; 7 positions agree with TRBD1. There are 14 residues in the CDR3. The germline V gene encodes CDR1 SGHVS and CDR2 FQNEAQ. V was clipped by 5 bases and J by 3 bases; unmatched bases: 7.

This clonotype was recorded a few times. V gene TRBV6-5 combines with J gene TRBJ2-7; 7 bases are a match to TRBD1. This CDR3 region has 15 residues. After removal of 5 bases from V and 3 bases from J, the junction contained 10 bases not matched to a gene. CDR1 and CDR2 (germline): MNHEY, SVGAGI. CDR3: CASSKSGTENYEQYF. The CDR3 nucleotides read TGTGCCAGCAGTAAGTCCGGGACAGAGAACTACGAGCAGTACTTC.

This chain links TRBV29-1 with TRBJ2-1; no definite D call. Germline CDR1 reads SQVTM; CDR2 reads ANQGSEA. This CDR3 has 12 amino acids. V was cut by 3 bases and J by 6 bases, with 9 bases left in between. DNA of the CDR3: TGCAGCGTTGAGGGCCTGATCAATGAGCAGTTCTTC. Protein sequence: CSVEGLINEQFF.

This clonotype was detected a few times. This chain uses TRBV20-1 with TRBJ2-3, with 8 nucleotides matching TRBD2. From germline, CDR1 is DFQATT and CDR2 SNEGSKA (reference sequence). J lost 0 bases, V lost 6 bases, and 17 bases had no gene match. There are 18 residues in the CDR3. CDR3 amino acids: CSATKVRGGSSSTDTQYF. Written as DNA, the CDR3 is TGCAGTGCCACAAAGGTTCGGGGGGGCTCCTCTAGCACAGATACGCAGTATTTT.

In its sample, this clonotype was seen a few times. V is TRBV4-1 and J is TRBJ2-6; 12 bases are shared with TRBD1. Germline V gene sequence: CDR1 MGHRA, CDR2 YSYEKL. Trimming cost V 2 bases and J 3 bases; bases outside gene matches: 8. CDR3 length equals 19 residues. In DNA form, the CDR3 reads TGCGCCAGCAGCCAAAGCCGGGACAGGGGGCAAGGTGGGGCCAACGTCCTGACTTTC. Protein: CASSQSRDRGQGGANVLTF.

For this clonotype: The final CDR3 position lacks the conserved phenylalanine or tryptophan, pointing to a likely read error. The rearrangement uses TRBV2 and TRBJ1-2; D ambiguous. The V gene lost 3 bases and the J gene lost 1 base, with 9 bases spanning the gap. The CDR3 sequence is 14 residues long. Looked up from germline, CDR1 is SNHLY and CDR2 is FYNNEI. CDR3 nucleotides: TGTGCCAGCAGTGATCCGCCGGGTAACTATGGCTACACCTGC. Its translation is CASSDPPGNYGYTC.

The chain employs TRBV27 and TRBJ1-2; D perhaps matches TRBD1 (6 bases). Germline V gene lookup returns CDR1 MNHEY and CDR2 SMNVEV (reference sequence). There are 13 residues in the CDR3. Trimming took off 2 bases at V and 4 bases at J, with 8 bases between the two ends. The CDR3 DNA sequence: TGTGCCAGCAGTTTAGGGGGGCTCTATGGCTACACCTTC. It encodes CASSLGGLYGYTF.

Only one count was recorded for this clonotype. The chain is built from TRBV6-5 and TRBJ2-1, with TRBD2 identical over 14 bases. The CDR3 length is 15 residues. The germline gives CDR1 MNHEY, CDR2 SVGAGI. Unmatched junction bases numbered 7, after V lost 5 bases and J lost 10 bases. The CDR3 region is CASSPGTSGRGEQFF. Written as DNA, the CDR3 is TGTGCCAGCAGTCCCGGGACTAGCGGGAGAGGAGAGCAGTTCTTC.

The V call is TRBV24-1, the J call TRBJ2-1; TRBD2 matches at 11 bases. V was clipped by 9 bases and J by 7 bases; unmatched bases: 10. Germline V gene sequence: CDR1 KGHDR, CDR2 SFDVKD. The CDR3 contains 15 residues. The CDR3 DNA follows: TGTGCCACCTCCAAAACTAGCGGGGGAGGGAATGAGCAGTTCTTC. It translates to CATSKTSGGGNEQFF.

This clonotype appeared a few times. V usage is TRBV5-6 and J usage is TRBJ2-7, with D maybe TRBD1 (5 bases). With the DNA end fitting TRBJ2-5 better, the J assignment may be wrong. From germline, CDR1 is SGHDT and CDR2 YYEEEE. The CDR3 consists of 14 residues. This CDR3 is CASSLGVTEETQYF. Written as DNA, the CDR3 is TGTGCCAGCAGCTTAGGGGTTACTGAAGAGACCCAGTACTTC.

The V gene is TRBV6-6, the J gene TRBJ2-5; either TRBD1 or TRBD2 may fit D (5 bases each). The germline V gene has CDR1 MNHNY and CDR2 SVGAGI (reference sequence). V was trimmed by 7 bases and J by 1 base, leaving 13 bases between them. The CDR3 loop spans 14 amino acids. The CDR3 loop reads CASTRQGVQETQYF. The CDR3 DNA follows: TGTGCCAGCACCCGGCAGGGAGTCCAAGAGACCCAGTACTTC.

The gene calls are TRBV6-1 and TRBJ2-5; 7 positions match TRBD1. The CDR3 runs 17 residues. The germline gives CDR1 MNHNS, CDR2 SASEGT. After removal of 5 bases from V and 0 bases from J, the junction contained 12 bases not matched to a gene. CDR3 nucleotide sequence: TGTGCCAGCAGTCAGGTCCGGGACAGCCTGCACCAAGAGACCCAGTACTTC. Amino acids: CASSQVRDSLHQETQYF.

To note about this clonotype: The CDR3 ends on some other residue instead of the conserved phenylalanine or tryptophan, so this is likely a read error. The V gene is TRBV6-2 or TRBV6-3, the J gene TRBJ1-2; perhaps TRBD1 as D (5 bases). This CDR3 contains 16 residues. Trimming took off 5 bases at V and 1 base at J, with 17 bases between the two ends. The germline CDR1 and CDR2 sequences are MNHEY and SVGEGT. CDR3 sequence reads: CASSTLGPPDNYGYTL. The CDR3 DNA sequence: TGTGCCAGCAGTACCCTGGGACCGCCGGATAACTATGGCTACACCCTC.

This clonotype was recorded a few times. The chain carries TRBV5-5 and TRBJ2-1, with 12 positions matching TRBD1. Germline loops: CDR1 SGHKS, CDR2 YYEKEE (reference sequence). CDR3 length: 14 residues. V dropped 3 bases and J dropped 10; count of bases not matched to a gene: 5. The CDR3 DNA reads TGTGCCAGCAGCTCGGGACAGGGGGCGGAGGAGCAGTTCTTC. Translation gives CASSSGQGAEEQFF.

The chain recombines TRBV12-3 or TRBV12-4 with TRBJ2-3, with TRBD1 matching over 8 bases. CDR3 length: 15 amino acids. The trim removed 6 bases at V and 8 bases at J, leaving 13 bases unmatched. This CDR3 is CASRLLTGEWGTQYF. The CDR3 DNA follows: TGTGCCAGCAGATTACTGACAGGGGAATGGGGTACGCAGTATTTT.

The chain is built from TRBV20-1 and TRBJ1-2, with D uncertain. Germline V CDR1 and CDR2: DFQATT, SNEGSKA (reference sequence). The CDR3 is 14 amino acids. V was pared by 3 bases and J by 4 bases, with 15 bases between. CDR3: CSARGRVLGYGYTF. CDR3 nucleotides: TGCAGTGCTAGGGGCCGGGTCCTTGGCTATGGCTACACCTTC.

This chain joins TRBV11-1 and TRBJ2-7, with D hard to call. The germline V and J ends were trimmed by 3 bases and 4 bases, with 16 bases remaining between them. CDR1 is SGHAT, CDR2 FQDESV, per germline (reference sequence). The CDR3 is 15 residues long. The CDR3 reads CASSFHRADLYEQYF. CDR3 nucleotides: TGTGCCAGCAGCTTTCACAGAGCCGACCTTTACGAGCAGTACTTC.

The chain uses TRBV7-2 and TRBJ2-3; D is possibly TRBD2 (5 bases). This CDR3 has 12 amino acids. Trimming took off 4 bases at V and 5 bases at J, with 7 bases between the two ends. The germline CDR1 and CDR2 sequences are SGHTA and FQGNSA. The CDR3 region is CASSSGEDTQYF. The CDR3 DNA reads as TGTGCCAGCAGCTCCGGGGAAGATACGCAGTATTTT.

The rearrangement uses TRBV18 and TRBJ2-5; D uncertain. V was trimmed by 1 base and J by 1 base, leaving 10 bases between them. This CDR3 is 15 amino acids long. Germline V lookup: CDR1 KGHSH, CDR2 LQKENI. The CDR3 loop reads CASSPQPDGQETQYF. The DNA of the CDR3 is TGTGCCAGCTCACCACAGCCCGATGGCCAAGAGACCCAGTACTTC.

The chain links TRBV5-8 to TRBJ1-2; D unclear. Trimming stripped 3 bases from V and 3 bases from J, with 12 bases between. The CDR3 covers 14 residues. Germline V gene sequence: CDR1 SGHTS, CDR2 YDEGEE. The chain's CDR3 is CASSSTEIHYGYTF. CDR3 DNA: TGTGCCAGCAGCTCGACGGAGATTCACTATGGCTACACCTTC. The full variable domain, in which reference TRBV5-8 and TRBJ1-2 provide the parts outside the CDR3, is EAGVTQSPTHLIKTRGQQATLRCSPISGHTSVYWYQQALGLGLQFLLWYDEGEERNRGNFPPRFSGRQFPNYSSELNVNALELEDSALYLCASSSTEIHYGYTFGSGTRLTVV.

The CDR3, as DNA: TGTGCCAGCAGTTCCCCCGACAGGGGACAGACCCAGTACTTC. Translating it yields CASSSPDRGQTQYF. This rearrangement joins TRBV12-3 or TRBV12-4 to TRBJ2-5, with 8 bases that match TRBD1. The V and J ends lost 4 bases and 6 bases, in that order; junction bases with no gene match: 7. This CDR3 is 14 amino acids long.

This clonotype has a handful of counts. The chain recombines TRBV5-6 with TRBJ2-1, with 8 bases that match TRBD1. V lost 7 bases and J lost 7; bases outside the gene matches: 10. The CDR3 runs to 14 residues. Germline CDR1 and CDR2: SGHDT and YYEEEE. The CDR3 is CASADQGAGNEQFF. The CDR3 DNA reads TGTGCCAGCGCCGACCAGGGGGCAGGGAATGAGCAGTTCTTC.

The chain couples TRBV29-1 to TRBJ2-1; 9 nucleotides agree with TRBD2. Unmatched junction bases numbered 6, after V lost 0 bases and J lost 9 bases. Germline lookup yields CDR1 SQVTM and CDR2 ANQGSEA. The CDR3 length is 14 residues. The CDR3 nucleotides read TGCAGCGTTGAAGATAGTAGCGGGAGTAGTGAGCAGTTCTTC. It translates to CSVEDSSGSSEQFF.

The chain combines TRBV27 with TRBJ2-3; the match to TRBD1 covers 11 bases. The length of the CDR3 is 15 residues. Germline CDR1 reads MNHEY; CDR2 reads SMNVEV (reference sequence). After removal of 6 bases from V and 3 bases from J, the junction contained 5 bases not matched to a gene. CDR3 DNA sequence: TGTGCCAGCAGGTACCGGGACAGGGGGACAGATACGCAGTATTTT. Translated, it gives CASRYRDRGTDTQYF.

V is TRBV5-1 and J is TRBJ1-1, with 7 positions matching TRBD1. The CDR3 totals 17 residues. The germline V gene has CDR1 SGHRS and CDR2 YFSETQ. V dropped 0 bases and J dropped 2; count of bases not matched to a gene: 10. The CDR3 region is CASSLGTWTGDNTEAFF. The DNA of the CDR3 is TGCGCCAGCAGCTTGGGAACCTGGACAGGAGATAACACTGAAGCTTTCTTT.

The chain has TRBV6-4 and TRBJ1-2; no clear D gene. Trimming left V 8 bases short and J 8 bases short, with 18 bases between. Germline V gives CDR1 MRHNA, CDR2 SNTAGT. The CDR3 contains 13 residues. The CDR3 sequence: CASAPGPKPGYTF. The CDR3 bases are TGTGCCAGCGCACCGGGCCCCAAACCGGGCTACACCTTC.

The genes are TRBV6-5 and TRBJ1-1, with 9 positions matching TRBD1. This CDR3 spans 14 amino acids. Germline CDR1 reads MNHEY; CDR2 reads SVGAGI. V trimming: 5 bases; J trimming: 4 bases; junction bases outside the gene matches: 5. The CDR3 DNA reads TGTGCCAGCAGTGGACAGGGGAAGGGCACTGAAGCTTTCTTT. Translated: CASSGQGKGTEAFF.

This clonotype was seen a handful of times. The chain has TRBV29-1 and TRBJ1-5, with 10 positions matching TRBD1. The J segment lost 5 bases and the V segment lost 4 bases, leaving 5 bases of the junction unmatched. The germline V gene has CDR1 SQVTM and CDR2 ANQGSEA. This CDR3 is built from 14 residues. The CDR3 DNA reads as TGCAGCGTTGGACAGGGGGCTCGGGATCAGCCCCAGCATTTT. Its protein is CSVGQGARDQPQHF. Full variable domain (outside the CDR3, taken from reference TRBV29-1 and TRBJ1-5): SAVISQKPSRDICQRGTSLTIQCQVDSQVTMMFWYRQQPGQSLTLIATANQGSEATYESGFVIDKFPISRPNLTFSTLTVSNMSPEDSSIYLCSVGQGARDQPQHFGDGTRLSIL.

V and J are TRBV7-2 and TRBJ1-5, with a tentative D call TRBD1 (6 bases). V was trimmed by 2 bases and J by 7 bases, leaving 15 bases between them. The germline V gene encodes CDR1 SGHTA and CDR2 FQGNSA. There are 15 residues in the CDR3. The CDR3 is CASSLYPLQGQPQHF. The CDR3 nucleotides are TGTGCCAGCAGCTTATATCCTTTACAGGGCCAGCCCCAGCATTTT.

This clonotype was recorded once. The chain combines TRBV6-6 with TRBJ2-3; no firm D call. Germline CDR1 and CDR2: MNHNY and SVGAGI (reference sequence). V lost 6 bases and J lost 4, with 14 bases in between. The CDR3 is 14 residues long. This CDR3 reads CASRAPQNADTQYF. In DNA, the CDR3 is TGTGCCAGCAGGGCCCCCCAGAACGCAGATACGCAGTATTTT.